One and the same sample provided the 27 T cell receptor beta chains below, sequenced in a study of CD8 T cells in ankylosing spondylitis. MiXCR, run by TCRdb on the 5' RACE reads, gives a single entry per CDR3 protein. The profile shows about 220,000 distinct CDR3 sequences, 20% to 30% of them singletons. Sequenced sample: blood, either unsorted or a sorted T cell fraction (not recorded which). These TCRs come from a male donor with ankylosing spondylitis or in good health (not recorded which).

The chain recombines TRBV5-1 with TRBJ1-4; no definite D call. There are 15 residues in the CDR3. In germline, CDR1 is SGHRS, CDR2 YFSETQ. With 6 bases removed from V and 6 bases from J, the gap between germline ends came to 18 bases. The CDR3 DNA is TGCGCCAGCAAATCCTCAGGTACCGTTGATGAAAAACTGTTTTTT. Protein sequence: CASKSSGTVDEKLFF. Filled out from reference TRBV5-1 and TRBJ1-4, the complete variable domain reads KAGVTQTPRYLIKTRGQQVTLSCSPISGHRSVSWYQQTPGQGLQFLFEYFSETQRNKGNFPGRFSGRQFSNSRSEMNVSTLELGDSALYLCASKSSGTVDEKLFFGSGTQLSVL.

At least ten counts were recorded for this clonotype. The gene calls are TRBV12-3 or TRBV12-4 and TRBJ1-2; the D is unclear. The length of the CDR3 is 15 residues. The ends were cut back, 6 bases at V and 4 bases at J, with 18 bases in the middle. The CDR3 reads CASRPTGSSAYGYTF. The CDR3 DNA follows: TGTGCCAGCAGGCCAACGGGCAGTTCAGCCTATGGCTACACCTTC.

In this sample, this clonotype turned up many times. The V gene is TRBV12-3 or TRBV12-4, the J gene TRBJ1-1; 7 bases line up with TRBD1. V dropped 8 bases and J dropped 4; count of bases not matched to a gene: 7. This CDR3 comprises 13 residues. As DNA, the CDR3 is TGTGCCAGCCTAGAAGGGACAGCCACTGAAGCTTTCTTT. Translating gives CASLEGTATEAFF.

This clonotype was counted many times. The germline gene is not matched at one end of the junction; a read error may be the cause. The rearrangement joins TRBV20-1 to TRBJ2-6; D is undetermined. In germline, CDR1 is DFQATT, CDR2 SNEGSKA (reference sequence). CDR3 length equals 13 residues. CDR3 DNA: TGCAGTGCTCCTTCGTTCCAGGCCAACGCCCTGACTTTC. Translation: CSAPSFQANALTF.

In the case of this clonotype: A clone one base away is much larger, so this may be a read error. The chain combines TRBV7-6 with TRBJ2-1; 7 positions agree with TRBD2. Trimming removed 1 base from V and 4 bases from J; junction bases left unmatched: 7. The CDR3 has 16 residues. In germline, CDR1 is SGHVS, CDR2 FNYEAQ. The DNA for the CDR3 is TGTGCCAGCAGCTTAGATGTGACAGCGGGATACAATGAGCAGTTCTTC. Translation gives CASSLDVTAGYNEQFF. The variable domain in full, completed from reference TRBV7-6 and TRBJ2-1, reads GAGVSQSPRYKVTKRGQDVALRCDPISGHVSLYWYRQALGQGPEFLTYFNYEAQQDKSGLPNDRFSAERPEGSISTLTIQRTEQRDSAMYRCASSLDVTAGYNEQFFGPGTRLTVL.

At least ten counts were recorded for this clonotype. The chain uses TRBV18 and TRBJ2-1; D gene unclear. The length of the CDR3 is 12 residues. CDR1 KGHSH and CDR2 LQKENI come from the germline V gene. V gave up 5 bases and J gave up 10 bases, with 12 bases separating them. CDR3 residues: CASSSVLGEQFF. CDR3 bases: TGTGCCAGCTCAAGTGTTTTGGGCGAGCAGTTCTTC.

This clonotype was recorded at least ten times. The rearrangement joins TRBV5-5 to TRBJ2-7; 7 nucleotides align to TRBD1. The V gene's germline CDR1 is SGHKS and CDR2 YYEKEE (reference sequence). With 4 bases clipped from V and 1 base from J, the junction kept 11 bases outside the gene matches. This CDR3 region has 16 residues. DNA for the CDR3: TGTGCCAGCAGCCTTAACGGACAGGTGAGATCCTACGAGCAGTACTTC. Residues: CASSLNGQVRSYEQYF.

This clonotype occurred many times. This sequence joins TRBV7-3 and TRBJ2-7, with a tentative D call TRBD2 (6 bases). Germline V gene lookup returns CDR1 SGHTA and CDR2 FQGTGA. The germline V and J ends were trimmed by 5 bases and 2 bases, with 13 bases remaining between them. The CDR3 runs 14 residues. The CDR3 DNA is TGTGCCAGCAGCGCCGGGACGGGGGCCTACGAGCAGTACTTC. Protein: CASSAGTGAYEQYF.

This clonotype has ten or more counts. The chain has TRBV6-5 and TRBJ1-5; no definite D call. V lost 3 bases to trimming and J lost 7 bases, with 10 bases between them. The length of the CDR3 is 13 residues. Germline V gene data show CDR1 as MNHEY and CDR2 as SVGAGI. CDR3 sequence reads: CASSYDGRQPQHF. The CDR3 nucleotides are TGTGCCAGCAGTTATGACGGCAGGCAGCCCCAGCATTTT.

This clonotype was counted a few times. This chain uses TRBV6-5 with TRBJ1-5, with D possibly being TRBD1 (5 bases). This CDR3 spans 17 amino acids. Trimming pared 0 bases from V and 6 bases from J, leaving 18 bases between. The V gene's germline CDR1 is MNHEY and CDR2 SVGAGI. CDR3 residues: CASSYSGRDEWSQPQHF. The CDR3, as DNA: TGTGCCAGCAGTTACTCGGGCCGGGACGAATGGTCTCAGCCCCAGCATTTT.

The rearrangement joins TRBV7-9 to TRBJ1-1; 11 bases line up with TRBD1. The CDR3 spans 14 residues. Germline V gives CDR1 SEHNR, CDR2 FQNEAQ (reference sequence). Trimming cost V 3 bases and J 5 bases; bases outside gene matches: 2. CDR3 region: CASSFRDRGTEAFF. The CDR3 nucleotides are TGTGCCAGCAGCTTCAGGGACAGGGGGACTGAAGCTTTCTTT.

The rearrangement joins TRBV3-1 to TRBJ2-7; 10 bases match TRBD2. The germline gives CDR1 LGHDT, CDR2 YNNKEL (reference sequence). The J segment lost 6 bases and the V segment lost 3 bases, leaving 8 bases of the junction unmatched. This CDR3 region has 15 residues. CDR3 sequence reads: CASSHWSGRVSEQYF. In nucleotides, the CDR3 is TGTGCCAGCAGCCACTGGAGCGGGAGGGTTTCCGAGCAGTACTTC.

This clonotype was counted at least ten times. Here the CDR3 reads CASSTAGWTNLNEQFF. CDR3 bases: TGTGCCAGTAGTACGGCAGGGTGGACCAATCTCAATGAGCAGTTCTTC. V and J are TRBV19 and TRBJ2-1; TRBD1 is a possible D gene (5 bases). CDR3 size: 16 residues. V dropped 4 bases and J dropped 6 bases, with 19 bases sitting between them. CDR1 is LNHDA, CDR2 SQIVND, per germline (reference sequence).

The gene calls are TRBV12-3 or TRBV12-4 and TRBJ2-7; D remains ambiguous. Trimming took 1 base from V and 5 from J, leaving 9 bases between them. The CDR3 has 13 residues. In DNA, the CDR3 is TGTGCCAGCAGTTTAGGTCCCCAGGACGAGCAGTACTTC. It encodes CASSLGPQDEQYF.

V usage is TRBV18 and J usage is TRBJ2-7; 11 nucleotides line up with TRBD1. Germline V CDR1 and CDR2: KGHSH, LQKENI. The trim removed 3 bases at V and 6 bases at J, leaving 4 bases unmatched. The CDR3 totals 14 residues. The CDR3 region is CASSPDRGRSEQYF. The CDR3 region has the DNA TGTGCCAGCTCACCGGACAGGGGGCGCAGCGAGCAGTACTTC.

V and J are TRBV29-1 and TRBJ2-7; 8 bases align to TRBD1. The J segment lost 0 bases and the V segment lost 6 bases, leaving 10 bases of the junction unmatched. This CDR3 has 15 amino acids. CDR1 is SQVTM, CDR2 ANQGSEA, per germline. Here the CDR3 DNA reads TGCAGCGTCAAACTACAGGGGGGAAGCTCCTACGAGCAGTACTTC. Protein sequence: CSVKLQGGSSYEQYF.

This clonotype was detected many times. The V call is TRBV11-2, the J call TRBJ2-7, with D hard to call. The CDR3 has 13 amino acids. CDR1 is SGHAT and CDR2 is FQNNGV in the germline V gene. V was shortened by 1 base and J by 2 bases, with 6 bases between the two germline ends. CDR3 sequence (DNA): TGTGCCAGCAGCTTAGGATTCACCTACGAGCAGTACTTC. Its translation: CASSLGFTYEQYF.

This clonotype was counted ten times or more. The chain couples TRBV10-3 to TRBJ2-2; a possible D gene is TRBD2 (6 bases). The V gene lost 7 bases and the J gene lost 7 bases, with 16 bases spanning the gap. The germline V gene has CDR1 ENHRY and CDR2 SYGVKD. This CDR3 has 14 residues. Written as DNA, the CDR3 is TGTGCCATCACCCCCGGGACTCCCGGCGGGGAGCTGTTTTTT. It translates to CAITPGTPGGELFF.

This clonotype has more than one count but fewer than ten. The chain combines TRBV20-1 with TRBJ2-1, with D tentatively TRBD1 or TRBD2 (5 bases each). V was clipped by 4 bases and J by 8 bases, with 18 bases between them. Germline V gene lookup returns CDR1 DFQATT and CDR2 SNEGSKA (reference sequence). The CDR3 covers 14 residues. The CDR3: CSANEGMRSHEQFF. The CDR3, as DNA: TGCAGTGCTAATGAGGGGATGAGATCGCATGAGCAGTTCTTC.

The sample holds many counts of this clonotype. The chain recombines TRBV20-1 with TRBJ2-1; 8 bases match TRBD2. This CDR3 has 15 amino acids. V trimming: 6 bases; J trimming: 6 bases; junction bases outside the gene matches: 13. The germline CDR1 and CDR2 sequences are DFQATT and SNEGSKA (reference sequence). CDR3 region: CSALSASGSTNEQFF. The CDR3 nucleotides read TGCAGTGCCCTCTCGGCGAGCGGGAGTACCAATGAGCAGTTCTTC.

This clonotype was recorded only once. The chain combines TRBV13 with TRBJ2-7, with D maybe TRBD2 (5 bases). Trimming left V 4 bases short and J 3 bases short, with 16 bases between. Germline CDR1 and CDR2: PRHDT and FYEKMQ (reference sequence). The CDR3 totals 15 residues. The DNA for the CDR3 is TGTGCCAGCAGCTCGCCGGCCGGGATAAACTACGAGCAGTACTTC. Translated: CASSSPAGINYEQYF.

In its sample, this clonotype was seen a few times. This chain joins TRBV29-1 and TRBJ2-1; D is perhaps TRBD2 (6 bases). CDR1 and CDR2 (germline): SQVTM, ANQGSEA. The CDR3 loop spans 16 amino acids. V lost 0 bases to trimming and J lost 0 bases, with 12 bases between them. CDR3 amino acids: CSVEDPPGSSYNEQFF. The CDR3 nucleotides are TGCAGCGTTGAAGATCCCCCCGGGAGCTCCTACAATGAGCAGTTCTTC.

This clonotype was picked up many times. The V gene is TRBV3-1, the J gene TRBJ2-1; D remains unclear. Germline CDR1 and CDR2: LGHDT and YNNKEL (reference sequence). Trimming removed 7 bases at V and 3 bases at J, with 13 bases between. There are 14 residues in the CDR3. This CDR3 reads CASTPRWGYNEQFF. CDR3 sequence (DNA): TGTGCCAGCACCCCAAGATGGGGCTACAATGAGCAGTTCTTC.

This clonotype showed up just a few times. This chain connects TRBV5-1 to TRBJ2-3; D remains unclear. The V end was cut by 1 base, the J end by 0 bases, with 6 bases between. This CDR3 spans 14 amino acids. Per germline, CDR1 SGHRS and CDR2 YFSETQ. CDR3 amino acids: CASSLIGSTDTQYF. For the CDR3, the DNA is TGCGCCAGCAGCTTGATAGGAAGCACAGATACGCAGTATTTT.

The sample holds many counts of this clonotype. The gene calls are TRBV27 and TRBJ2-1; D possibly corresponds to TRBD2 (6 bases). This CDR3 has 15 residues. V gave up 2 bases and J gave up 3 bases, with 11 bases separating them. Germline CDR1 MNHEY, CDR2 SMNVEV (reference sequence). CDR3 residues: CASSLGSGIYNEQFF. The CDR3 bases are TGTGCCAGCAGTTTAGGTAGCGGAATCTACAATGAGCAGTTCTTC.

This clonotype was picked up many times. The rearrangement uses TRBV6-1 and TRBJ2-1; TRBD2 aligns across 10 bases. Per germline, CDR1 MNHNS and CDR2 SASEGT. The CDR3 totals 15 residues. V lost 6 bases, J lost 5 bases, and 7 bases stayed unmatched. The CDR3 sequence: CASRPSGSNHNEQFF. CDR3 sequence (DNA): TGTGCCAGCAGGCCTAGCGGGAGCAATCACAATGAGCAGTTCTTC.

Ten or more counts support this clonotype. The chain links TRBV4-3 to TRBJ2-7; D not certain. V lost 4 bases to trimming and J lost 3 bases, with 10 bases between them. Germline V gene data show CDR1 as LGHNA and CDR2 as YSLEER. The CDR3 contains 13 residues. CDR3 protein: CASSPRLGYEQYF. CDR3 bases: TGCGCCAGCAGCCCTCGCCTTGGCTACGAGCAGTACTTC.